This T cell receptor beta chain was captured by sequencing in a study of T cell responses to AZD1222 COVID-19 vaccine. Study summary: Timing groups of about 4 and about 12 weeks for second doses were pooled.

A remark on this clone: Its antigen is unknown.

Germline V gene data show CDR1 as SNHLY and CDR2 as FYNNEI. Trimming at V came to 2 bases and at J to 7 bases, leaving 9 bases not matched to a gene. This CDR3 region has 15 residues. Broader study findings: Among vaccine-associated CD4 TCRs, coverage spanned spike, with dominance at 160-218 and 743-854.

Repertoires were generated with immunoSEQ multiplex PCR, while TCRdb's copy carries only in-frame clones and drops some. The profile shows tens of thousands of clones, approximately 85% of them singletons. This sample comprised peripheral blood, obtained on day 0 of AZD1222 vaccination. The receptor comes from an adult in good health. The chain employs TRBV2 and TRBJ2-7, with 9 nucleotides matching TRBD1. The CDR3 DNA reads TGTGCCAGCAGTGAAAGAGGGACAGGGTCAGGTGAGCAGTACTTC. Its translation: CASSERGTGSGEQYF.